This TCR beta chain was captured by sequencing in a study of vaccination and CD4 T cells after COVID-19. Study as a whole: Two of the convalescents were Hispanic, and convalescents were six males and four females.

Time point indicated: late sampling 161 to 241 days after vaccination in a few convalescent patients. Stated treatment: roughly 11-day PBMC culture with coronavirus spike peptide pools or control peptides (ViraFEST assay). This clonotype was seen a handful of times. Its antigen remains unknown. Cultured CD4+ T cell DNA underwent sequencing with the Oncomine TCR Beta short-read assay. TCRdb analysed the PCR reads with MiXCR anew, one entry per CDR3 protein. The sample records more than 15,000 distinct CDR3 sequences, roughly 50% being singletons. Trimming cost V 3 bases and J 2 bases; bases outside gene matches: 10. The length of the CDR3 is 16 residues. CDR1 SGDLS and CDR2 YYNGEE come from the germline V gene.

Here the sequenced sample was CD4+ T cells from blood, cultured in vitro, taken about 7 months after SARS-CoV-2 vaccination. The V gene is TRBV9, the J gene TRBJ2-5, with TRBD2 identical over 7 bases. The sequence came from a human donor who had recovered from COVID-19. Here the CDR3 reads CASSAKMSGNQETQYF. CDR3 coding DNA: TGTGCCAGCAGCGCGAAAATGAGCGGGAATCAAGAGACCCAGTACTTC.